This entry lists 26 T cell receptor beta chains sequenced from one sample in a study of T cell responses to AZD1222 COVID-19 vaccine (dated by TCRdb to the early 2020s). Libraries were prepared through the immunoSEQ multiplex PCR assay. TCRdb mirrors the immuneACCESS table, restricted to in-frame sequences. Some clones are absent from its copies; in checked studies, under half trace to an unresolved V gene, and the reason for the others is unknown. This sample is represented by 240,000 or so clones; 90% to 95% of them were singletons. 0.55% of the sample goes to the ten largest clones. The time point label, read with the paper, signifies: baseline before first vaccination. The specimen comprised peripheral blood, sampled on day 0 of AZD1222 vaccination. The source of these receptors is an adult in good health.

The chain has TRBV5-8 and TRBJ2-3, with TRBD1 matching 12 bases. The germline gives CDR1 SGHTS, CDR2 YDEGEE. CDR3 size: 16 residues. V gave up 4 bases and J gave up 4 bases; unmatched junction bases: 7. CDR3 in amino acids: CASSQPGQGAPDTQYF. In DNA form, the CDR3 reads TGTGCCAGCAGCCAGCCGGGACAGGGGGCCCCAGATACGCAGTATTTT. The full variable domain, rest sourced from reference TRBV5-8 and TRBJ2-3, is EAGVTQSPTHLIKTRGQQATLRCSPISGHTSVYWYQQALGLGLQFLLWYDEGEERNRGNFPPRFSGRQFPNYSSELNVNALELEDSALYLCASSQPGQGAPDTQYFGPGTRLTVL.

The chain uses TRBV2 and TRBJ1-4; 8 nucleotides match TRBD1. CDR1 and CDR2 from the germline V gene are SNHLY and FYNNEI. This CDR3 contains 15 residues. Trimming took 3 bases from V and 3 from J; bases not matched to a gene: 3. CDR3 amino acids: CASSEQGASNEKLFF. In DNA, the CDR3 is TGTGCCAGCAGTGAGCAGGGGGCCTCTAATGAAAAACTGTTTTTT.

The table lists this clone with a count of one. This chain joins TRBV5-1 and TRBJ2-5, with 11 bases lining up with TRBD2. This CDR3 region has 16 residues. J was trimmed by 2 bases and V by 0 bases; bases with no gene match: 3. Germline V gene data show CDR1 as SGHRS and CDR2 as YFSETQ. The CDR3 nucleotides read TGCGCCAGCAGCTTGGAAGGGACTAGCGGACAAGAGACCCAGTACTTC. Residues: CASSLEGTSGQETQYF.

This rearrangement joins TRBV5-1 to TRBJ2-5, with D possibly being TRBD2 (6 bases). Trimming left V 4 bases short and J 2 bases short, with 18 bases between. This CDR3 contains 16 residues. Germline CDR1 SGHRS, CDR2 YFSETQ. The CDR3 region has the DNA TGCGCCAGCAGCACGTCCGGGGGACTGACACAAGAGACCCAGTACTTC. It encodes CASSTSGGLTQETQYF.

Here the CDR3 reads CASSPPTESSYNEQFF. CDR3 bases: TGTGCCAGCAGTCCTCCGACTGAATCCTCCTACAATGAGCAGTTCTTC. The chain uses TRBV28 and TRBJ2-1; D is ambiguous. CDR1 and CDR2 from the germline V gene are MDHEN and SYDVKM. The ends were cut back, 5 bases at V and 0 bases at J, with 14 bases in the middle. The CDR3 is 16 amino acids.

The V gene is TRBV2, the J gene TRBJ2-1; 9 positions agree with TRBD2. The CDR3 extends over 15 amino acids. The V segment lost 4 bases and the J segment 6 bases; nucleotides outside the gene matches: 7. CDR1 SNHLY and CDR2 FYNNEI come from the germline V gene. In nucleotides, the CDR3 is TGTGCCAGCAGTGTAGAGGCGGGAGGGCTCAATGAGCAGTTCTTC. It encodes CASSVEAGGLNEQFF. The full variable domain, its missing parts supplied by reference TRBV2 and TRBJ2-1, is EPEVTQTPSHQVTQMGQEVILRCVPISNHLYFYWYRQILGQKVEFLVSFYNNEISEKSEIFDDQFSVERPDGSNFTLKIRSTKLEDSAMYFCASSVEAGGLNEQFFGPGTRLTVL.

The V and J genes are TRBV7-2 and TRBJ1-2; TRBD1 might be the D (6 bases). V was pared by 5 bases and J by 4 bases, with 11 bases between. Germline-derived CDR1 and CDR2 are SGHTA and FQGNSA. The CDR3 has 13 residues. CDR3 in DNA: TGTGCCAGCAGCCCCAGGGGACCCTATGGCTACACCTTC. Amino acids: CASSPRGPYGYTF.

The chain combines TRBV28 with TRBJ2-7; no clear D. The V and J ends lost 8 bases and 2 bases respectively, with 10 bases between them. The CDR3 sequence is 12 residues long. Germline loops: CDR1 MDHEN, CDR2 SYDVKM. The CDR3 nucleotides are TGTGCCAGCGGTCGGGCCCCCTACGAGCAGTACTTC. Its protein product is CASGRAPYEQYF.

This sequence joins TRBV9 and TRBJ1-2, with 9 bases fitting TRBD1. Losses at the gene ends were 0 bases for V and 0 bases for J; bases not matched to a gene: 3. Germline assignment: CDR1 SGDLS and CDR2 YYNGEE. This CDR3 is 16 amino acids long. The CDR3 loop is CASSVGGQGSNYGYTF. The CDR3 DNA is TGTGCCAGCAGCGTAGGTGGACAGGGGTCTAACTATGGCTACACCTTC.

V usage is TRBV6-5 and J usage is TRBJ2-1; D is unclear. The CDR3 covers 14 residues. V lost 5 bases to trimming and J lost 3 bases, with 11 bases between them. Germline V gives CDR1 MNHEY, CDR2 SVGAGI. This chain's CDR3 is CASSPLRVYNEQFF. CDR3 nucleotide sequence: TGTGCCAGCAGTCCCCTGAGAGTCTACAATGAGCAGTTCTTC.

The gene calls are TRBV10-1 and TRBJ2-7; no firm D call. The CDR3 extends over 15 amino acids. Germline V gives CDR1 WNHNN, CDR2 SYGVQD (reference sequence). V lost 4 bases to trimming and J lost 3 bases, with 16 bases between them. For the CDR3, the DNA is TGCGCCAGCAGTGTCGGTAATACCGAATACTACGAGCAGTACTTC. It translates to CASSVGNTEYYEQYF.

The chain has TRBV7-2 and TRBJ1-2; D gene ambiguous. CDR3 length: 13 residues. CDR1 and CDR2 (germline): SGHTA, FQGNSA. V lost 2 bases and J lost 7, with 11 bases in between. CDR3 sequence: CASSLSGLSGYTF. In nucleotides, the CDR3 is TGTGCCAGCAGCTTATCCGGTCTCTCTGGCTACACCTTC.

This rearrangement joins TRBV25-1 to TRBJ2-1; D perhaps matches TRBD1 (6 bases). This CDR3 has 16 amino acids. The germline V gene has CDR1 MGHDK and CDR2 SYGVNS. Between the trimmed V and J ends, which lost 7 bases and 4 bases, there was a span of 20 bases. CDR3 loop: CASTSQGTPGYNEQFF. The CDR3 DNA is TGTGCCAGCACCTCACAGGGAACCCCCGGGTACAATGAGCAGTTCTTC.

V and J are TRBV11-2 and TRBJ1-3; TRBD1 aligns across 7 bases. Germline V lookup: CDR1 SGHAT, CDR2 FQNNGV. The CDR3 is made up of 16 amino acids. With V trimmed by 3 bases and J by 0 bases, 5 bases remained unmatched. The CDR3 here is CASSLQGQTSGNTIYF. DNA of the CDR3: TGTGCCAGCAGCTTGCAGGGACAGACCTCTGGAAACACCATATATTTT. The full variable domain, in which reference TRBV11-2 and TRBJ1-3 provide the parts outside the CDR3, is EAGVAQSPRYKIIEKRQSVAFWCNPISGHATLYWYQQILGQGPKLLIQFQNNGVVDDSQLPKDRFSAERLKGVDSTLKIQPAKLEDSAVYLCASSLQGQTSGNTIYFGEGSWLTVV.

V is TRBV2 and J is TRBJ1-5; the match to TRBD1 covers 8 bases. The germline V gene encodes CDR1 SNHLY and CDR2 FYNNEI. CDR3 size: 16 residues. Unmatched junction bases numbered 9, after V lost 6 bases and J lost 2 bases. The CDR3 loop reads CASRISGTGGNQPQHF. The CDR3 DNA sequence: TGTGCCAGCAGAATCTCCGGGACAGGAGGCAATCAGCCCCAGCATTTT.

In this sample, this clone turned up a few times. This rearrangement joins TRBV24-1 to TRBJ2-2; D is unresolved. Trimming cost V 3 bases and J 4 bases, with 8 bases left between them. The CDR3 totals 14 residues. Germline CDR1 KGHDR, CDR2 SFDVKD. CDR3 nucleotide sequence: TGTGCCACCAGTGATGGGCGAATCACCGGGGAGCTGTTTTTT. Residues: CATSDGRITGELFF.

The V and J genes are TRBV5-1 and TRBJ1-6, with D possibly TRBD1 on 6 matching bases. The length of the CDR3 is 15 residues. Looked up from germline, CDR1 is SGHRS and CDR2 is YFSETQ. Trimming stripped 4 bases from V and 7 bases from J, with 15 bases between. The CDR3 reads CASSTQQGGNSPLHF. For the CDR3, the DNA is TGCGCCAGCAGCACCCAACAGGGTGGGAATTCACCCCTCCACTTT.

J is TRBJ2-2 and V is TRBV7-8; D gene unclear. V lost 0 bases and J lost 1, with 3 bases in between. Per germline, CDR1 SGHVS and CDR2 FQNEAQ. This CDR3 region has 14 residues. The CDR3 loop is CASSLAGNTGELFF. CDR3 sequence (DNA): TGTGCCAGCAGCTTAGCCGGGAACACCGGGGAGCTGTTTTTT. The complete variable domain, with remaining parts taken from reference TRBV7-8 and TRBJ2-2, reads GAGVSQSPRYKVAKRGQDVALRCDPISGHVSLFWYQQALGQGPEFLTYFQNEAQLDKSGLPSDRFFAERPEGSVSTLKIQRTQQEDSAVYLCASSLAGNTGELFFGEGSRLTVL.

V is TRBV28 and J is TRBJ2-7; no reliable D call. The germline gives CDR1 MDHEN, CDR2 SYDVKM. The V end was cut by 5 bases, the J end by 4 bases, with 6 bases between. The CDR3 length is 11 residues. CDR3 DNA: TGTGCCAGCAGTGGGATATACGAGCAGTACTTC. Its translation is CASSGIYEQYF.

The chain carries TRBV20-1 and TRBJ2-3; D is unclear. The V end was cut by 6 bases, the J end by 8 bases, with 12 bases between. The CDR3 consists of 11 residues. Per the germline V gene, CDR1 is DFQATT and CDR2 is SNEGSKA (reference sequence). CDR3: CSALRGATQYF. The CDR3 DNA reads TGCAGTGCCCTCCGCGGCGCTACGCAGTATTTT.

The rearrangement links TRBV27 to TRBJ1-5, with D possibly matching TRBD1 (5 bases). CDR1 and CDR2 (germline): MNHEY, SMNVEV (reference sequence). The V end was cut by 3 bases, the J end by 3 bases, with 12 bases between. The CDR3 has 15 amino acids. CDR3 region: CASSFRRATNQPQHF. The CDR3 bases are TGTGCCAGCAGTTTTCGCAGGGCCACCAATCAGCCCCAGCATTTT.

This chain connects TRBV4-2 to TRBJ2-2, with D perhaps matching TRBD2 (7 bases). This CDR3 comprises 16 residues. Germline CDR1 LGHNA, CDR2 YNFKEQ. The V end was cut by 0 bases, the J end by 3 bases, with 11 bases between. This CDR3 is CASSQERGGDTGELFF. The CDR3 nucleotides are TGTGCCAGCAGCCAAGAAAGGGGGGGTGACACCGGGGAGCTGTTTTTT.

The chain recombines TRBV6-2 or TRBV6-3 with TRBJ1-5; D call uncertain. The V and J ends lost 2 bases and 4 bases respectively, with 9 bases between them. The CDR3 covers 14 residues. The germline CDR1 and CDR2 sequences are MNHEY and SVGEGT. DNA of the CDR3: TGTGCCAGCAGTTACGGGTTGGGGAATCAGCCCCAGCATTTT. It encodes CASSYGLGNQPQHF.

The CDR3 sequence is CASSQRGVIYEQYF. The CDR3 DNA sequence: TGTGCCAGCAGCCAAAGGGGAGTGATTTACGAGCAGTACTTC. The chain employs TRBV11-2 and TRBJ2-7; D is possibly TRBD1 or TRBD2 (5 bases each). The CDR3 spans 14 residues. Trimming cost V 5 bases and J 4 bases, with 15 bases left between them. In germline, CDR1 is SGHAT, CDR2 FQNNGV.

To note about this clone: This same CDR3 is encoded by further DNA sequences in the sample. J is TRBJ2-7 and V is TRBV24-1; D remains unclear. This CDR3 has 13 amino acids. Looked up from germline, CDR1 is KGHDR and CDR2 is SFDVKD. V was cut by 4 bases and J by 0 bases, with 6 bases left in between. In DNA form, the CDR3 reads TGTGCCACCAGTGAGGGTAGCTCCTACGAGCAGTACTTC. Protein sequence: CATSEGSSYEQYF.

This clone has only one observation. This chain connects TRBV7-2 to TRBJ1-4; possibly TRBD1 for D (6 bases). This CDR3 has 13 residues. V lost 2 bases to trimming and J lost 12 bases, with 13 bases between them. The V gene's germline CDR1 is SGHTA and CDR2 FQGNSA. Here the CDR3 DNA reads TGTGCCAGCAGCTTAAAGGGGGGGGTGGAACTGTTTTTT. Amino acid sequence: CASSLKGGVELFF.